This TCR beta chain comes out of a study of blood T cell repertoires in COVID-19. Assay: immunoSEQ multiplex PCR; the TCRdb copy retains only in-frame clones and omits some. The sample carries approximately 230,000 clones, around 88% recorded once. The CDR3 runs 13 residues. Trimming stripped 5 bases from V and 3 bases from J, with 10 bases between. The germline V gene encodes CDR1 SGHTA and CDR2 FQGTGA. The sequencing input was PBMCs or T cells enriched from blood (not recorded which). The V call is TRBV7-3, the J call TRBJ1-1, with no clear D. This receptor was identified in a woman aged 50 to 60 with acute COVID-19. CDR3 DNA: TGTGCCAGCAGCACGATAGAGGACACTGAAGCTTTCTTT. Translated: CASSTIEDTEAFF.